What follows are 8 T cell receptor beta chains derived from one specimen sequenced in a study of cytomegalovirus exposure and HLA in healthy donors. The PCR ran on 60 Vbeta and 13 Jbeta primers. The data were produced by immunoSEQ multiplex PCR, yet TCRdb's version contains in-frame clones alone and is incomplete. Of a few hundred thousand clones detected, about 74% appear once; the ten largest clones hold under 2%. Sequenced sample: PBMCs. The receptors stem from a woman between 25 and 40 years old in good health and CMV-seronegative.

The chain joins TRBV30 to TRBJ1-2, with a tentative D call TRBD1 (6 bases). The V gene lost 3 bases and the J gene lost 4 bases, with 12 bases spanning the gap. CDR1 and CDR2 from the germline V gene are GTSNPN and SVGIG (reference sequence). The CDR3 has 13 amino acids. The CDR3 sequence: CAWRGDTRYGYTF. In DNA form, the CDR3 reads TGTGCCTGGAGGGGGGACACCCGCTATGGCTACACCTTC.

Concerning this clone itself: This may be a read error: a much more frequent sequence differs by one nucleotide. Other DNA sequences within the sample encode an identical CDR3. This chain links TRBV29-1 with TRBJ1-2; TRBD1 might be the D (5 bases). From germline, CDR1 is SQVTM and CDR2 ANQGSEA. The CDR3 totals 14 residues. In DNA form, the CDR3 reads TGCAGCGTTGAAGACAGGGCCTCTTCCTATGGCTACACCTTT. It specifies CSVEDRASSYGYTF.

The gene calls are TRBV7-9 and TRBJ2-2, with 12 bases lining up with TRBD2. V dropped 5 bases and J dropped 6; count of bases not matched to a gene: 10. Germline-derived CDR1 and CDR2 are SEHNR and FQNEAQ (reference sequence). The CDR3 spans 17 residues. In nucleotides, the CDR3 is TGTGCCAGCAGCACCCCCCCGACTAGCGGGAGCTCCGGGGAGCTGTTTTTT. Translation: CASSTPPTSGSSGELFF.

Worth noting for this clone: Additional DNA sequences in this sample encode the identical CDR3. The chain links TRBV19 to TRBJ2-7, with 10 bases that match TRBD1. Germline trimming cut 5 bases from V and 4 bases from J; bases unmatched to any gene: 8. The CDR3 contains 15 residues. CDR1 is LNHDA, CDR2 SQIVND, per germline (reference sequence). The DNA for the CDR3 is TGTGCCAGTAGTCCGGGACAGGGGCCGTCGTACGAGCAGTACTTC. Translating gives CASSPGQGPSYEQYF.

As to this clone: The same CDR3 is also encoded by other DNA sequences in this sample. The J gene is TRBJ2-3, the V gene TRBV5-1; tentatively, D is TRBD2 (6 bases). This CDR3 has 14 residues. Germline CDR1 is SGHRS and CDR2 is YFSETQ. V was pared by 4 bases and J by 2 bases, with 11 bases between. The CDR3 DNA sequence: TGCGCCAGCAGCCCCGGACTATCCACAGATACGCAGTATTTT. Amino acids: CASSPGLSTDTQYF.

V gene TRBV10-2 combines with J gene TRBJ1-1, with 7 positions matching TRBD1. CDR1 and CDR2 (germline): WSHSY, SAAADI. The CDR3 loop spans 14 amino acids. Unmatched junction bases numbered 6, after V lost 7 bases and J lost 1 base. The CDR3 coding sequence is TGCGCCAGCACCAGACAGGGCGGGAACACTGAAGCTTTCTTT. Translating it yields CASTRQGGNTEAFF.

The chain combines TRBV5-4 with TRBJ1-6, with 7 bases lining up with TRBD1. Germline V gene sequence: CDR1 SGHNT, CDR2 YYREEE (reference sequence). The CDR3 covers 15 residues. Unmatched junction bases numbered 7, after V lost 4 bases and J lost 6 bases. CDR3 residues: CASSPGTEANSPLHF. The CDR3 DNA is TGTGCCAGCAGCCCAGGGACAGAGGCTAATTCACCCCTCCACTTT.

This sequence joins TRBV6-5 and TRBJ2-3; 7 bases match TRBD2. This CDR3 comprises 16 residues. The V gene's germline CDR1 is MNHEY and CDR2 SVGAGI. V lost 0 bases, J lost 1 base, and 4 bases stayed unmatched. The chain's CDR3 is CASSYSMLAGTDTQYF. CDR3 sequence (DNA): TGTGCCAGCAGTTACTCGATGCTAGCGGGCACAGATACGCAGTATTTT.